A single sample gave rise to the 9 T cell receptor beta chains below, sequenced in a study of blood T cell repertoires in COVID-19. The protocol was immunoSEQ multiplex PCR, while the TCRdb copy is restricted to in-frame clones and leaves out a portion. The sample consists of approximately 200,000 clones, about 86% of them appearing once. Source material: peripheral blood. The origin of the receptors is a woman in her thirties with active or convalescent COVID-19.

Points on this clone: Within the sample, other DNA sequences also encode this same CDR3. CDR3: CASSFGQNTEAFF. CDR3 sequence (DNA): TGTGCCAGCAGTTTTGGACAGAACACTGAAGCTTTCTTT. The rearrangement links TRBV12-3 or TRBV12-4 to TRBJ1-1; maybe TRBD1 (5 bases). The CDR3 covers 13 residues. V was shortened by 3 bases and J by 1 base, with 6 bases between the two germline ends.

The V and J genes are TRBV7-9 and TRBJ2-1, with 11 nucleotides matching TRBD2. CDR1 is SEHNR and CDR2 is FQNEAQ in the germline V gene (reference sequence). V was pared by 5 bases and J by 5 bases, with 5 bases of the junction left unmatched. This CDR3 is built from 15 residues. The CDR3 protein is CASSPISGRDNEQFF. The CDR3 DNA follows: TGTGCCAGCAGCCCCATTAGCGGGAGGGACAATGAGCAGTTCTTC.

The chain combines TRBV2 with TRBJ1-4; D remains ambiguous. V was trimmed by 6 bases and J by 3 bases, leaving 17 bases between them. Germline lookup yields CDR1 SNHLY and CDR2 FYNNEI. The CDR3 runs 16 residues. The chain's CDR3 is CASSQSVAAANEKLFF. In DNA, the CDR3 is TGTGCCAGCAGCCAATCTGTGGCGGCTGCTAATGAAAAACTGTTTTTT.

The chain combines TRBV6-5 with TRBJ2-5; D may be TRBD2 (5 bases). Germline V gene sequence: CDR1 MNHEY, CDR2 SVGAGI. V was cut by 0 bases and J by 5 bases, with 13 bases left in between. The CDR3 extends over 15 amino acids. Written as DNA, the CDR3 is TGTGCCAGCAGTTACTCCGGGGTATTTGGGGAGACCCAGTACTTC. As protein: CASSYSGVFGETQYF.

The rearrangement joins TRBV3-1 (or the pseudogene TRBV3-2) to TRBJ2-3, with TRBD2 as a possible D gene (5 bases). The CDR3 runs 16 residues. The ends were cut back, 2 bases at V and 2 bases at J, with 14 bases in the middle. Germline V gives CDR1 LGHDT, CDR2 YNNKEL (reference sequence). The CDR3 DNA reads TGTGCCAGCAGCCAACGTAAGGGCGGGTCCACAGATACGCAGTATTTT. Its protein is CASSQRKGGSTDTQYF.

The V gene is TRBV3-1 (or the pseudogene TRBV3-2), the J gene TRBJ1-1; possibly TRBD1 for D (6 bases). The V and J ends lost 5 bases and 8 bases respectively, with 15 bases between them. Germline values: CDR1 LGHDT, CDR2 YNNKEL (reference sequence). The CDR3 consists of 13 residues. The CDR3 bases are TGTGCCAGCAGCTTCCGGGACACGGCCGAAGCTTTCTTT. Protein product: CASSFRDTAEAFF.

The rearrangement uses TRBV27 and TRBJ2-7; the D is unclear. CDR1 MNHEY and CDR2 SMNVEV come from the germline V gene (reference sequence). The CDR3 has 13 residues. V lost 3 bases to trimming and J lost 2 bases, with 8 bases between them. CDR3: CASSFSGPYEQYF. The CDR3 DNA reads TGTGCCAGCAGTTTCTCAGGTCCCTACGAGCAGTACTTC.

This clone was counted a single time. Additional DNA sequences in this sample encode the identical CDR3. The CDR3 nucleotides read TGTGCCAGTAGTATCGGCGGGTCTAGGGAGACCCAGTACTTC. It specifies CASSIGGSRETQYF. The chain couples TRBV19 to TRBJ2-5, with a possible D match to TRBD2 (5 bases). The length of the CDR3 is 14 residues. CDR1 and CDR2 (germline): LNHDA, SQIVND (reference sequence). V was shortened by 3 bases and J by 5 bases, with 13 bases between the two germline ends.

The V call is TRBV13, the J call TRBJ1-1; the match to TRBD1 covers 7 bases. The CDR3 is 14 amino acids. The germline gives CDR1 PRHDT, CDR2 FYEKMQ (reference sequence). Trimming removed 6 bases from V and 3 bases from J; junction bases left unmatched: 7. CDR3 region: CASSTPGQHTEAFF. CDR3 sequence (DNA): TGTGCCAGCAGTACGCCGGGACAGCACACTGAAGCTTTCTTT.